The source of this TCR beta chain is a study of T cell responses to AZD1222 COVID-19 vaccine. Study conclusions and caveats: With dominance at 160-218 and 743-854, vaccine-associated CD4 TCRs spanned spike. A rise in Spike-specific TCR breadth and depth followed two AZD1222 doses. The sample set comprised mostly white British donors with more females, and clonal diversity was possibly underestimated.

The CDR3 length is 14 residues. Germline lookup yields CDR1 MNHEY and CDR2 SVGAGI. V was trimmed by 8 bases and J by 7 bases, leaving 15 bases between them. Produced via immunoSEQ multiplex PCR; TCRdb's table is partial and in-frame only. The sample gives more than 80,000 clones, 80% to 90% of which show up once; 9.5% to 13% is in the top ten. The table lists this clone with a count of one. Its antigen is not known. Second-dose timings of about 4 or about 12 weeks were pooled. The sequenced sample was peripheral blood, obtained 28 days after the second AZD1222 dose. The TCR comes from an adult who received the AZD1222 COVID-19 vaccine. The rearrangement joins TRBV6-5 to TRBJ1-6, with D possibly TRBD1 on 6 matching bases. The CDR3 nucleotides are TGTGCCAGCGGGAGGGGAGGGGGGAATTCACCCCTCCACTTT. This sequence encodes CASGRGGGNSPLHF.